These T cell receptor beta chains were read from a single sample in a study of blood T cell repertoires in COVID-19. TCRdb's copy holds only in-frame clones and misses some; the assay was immunoSEQ multiplex PCR. The sample shows about 160,000 clones, over 75% of them seen only once. The sequenced sample was peripheral blood. Receptor source: a human donor in a cohort sampled during active COVID-19. Each CDR3 is given with its conserved first and last residue. The order of the fields is J gene, clone size, D gene, V gene, CDR3 DNA, CDR3 protein. The D gene is left open where the match is weak. Some rows have no size entry. The others give once, few or many, or a class for an expanded clone.

>TRBJ1-2|once|.|TRBV21-1
TGTGCCAGCATGAAAGACAGGGATGGCTACACCTTC
CASMKDRDGYTF
>TRBJ2-1|.|TRBD2|TRBV3-1/TRBV3-2
TGTGCCAGCAGCCCTGCAGGACTAGCGGGTGTCAATGAGCAGTTCTTC
CASSPAGLAGVNEQFF
>TRBJ1-3|.|TRBD1|TRBV18
TGTGCCAGCTCACCACGGACAGGTGGTGGAAACACCATATATTTT
CASSPRTGGGNTIYF
>TRBJ1-3|.|TRBD1|TRBV15
TGTGCCACCATGGACAGGGGCGGATCTGGAAACACCATATATTTT
CATMDRGGSGNTIYF
>TRBJ2-5|few|.|TRBV20-1
TGCAGTGCTTTCACAGAAGAGACCCAGTACTTC
CSAFTEETQYF
>TRBJ1-1|.|TRBD1|TRBV7-6
TGTGCCAGCAGCTCCAACCGGGACAGGAACACTGAAGCTTTCTTT
CASSSNRDRNTEAFF
>TRBJ2-2|.|.|TRBV7-2
TGTGCCAGCAGGACTTATGGCCGGATTCCCGTAACGAACACCGGGGAGCTGTTTTTT
CASRTYGRIPVTNTGELFF
>TRBJ1-5|.|TRBD1|TRBV19
TGTGCCAGTACTGATAGGCCTGGACAGGGGGGAATCGGCAATCAGCCCCAGCATTTT
CASTDRPGQGGIGNQPQHF
>TRBJ2-5|.|TRBD2|TRBV30
TGTGCCTGGAACCCTAGACTAGCGGGAGGAGAGACCCAGTACTTC
CAWNPRLAGGETQYF
>TRBJ1-6|once|.|TRBV15
TGTGCCACCAGCAGAGGCGAGACTGCTGCCTATAATTCACCCCTCCACTTT
CATSRGETAAYNSPLHF
>TRBJ1-5|.|.|TRBV5-8
TGTGCCAGCAGTCGGACTCCGAATAGCAATCAGCCCCAGCATTTT
CASSRTPNSNQPQHF
>TRBJ2-1|many|.|TRBV19
TGTGCCAGTAGCCACCTACGGGGGAATGAGCAGTTCTTC
CASSHLRGNEQFF
>TRBJ1-4|.|.|TRBV30
TGTGCCTGGAGTGTATCACAGGGAGAGTTTGAAAAACTGTTTTTT
CAWSVSQGEFEKLFF
>TRBJ2-2|.|.|TRBV2
TGTGCCAGCAGTGACGTTAGCGCCGGGGAGCTGTTTTTT
CASSDVSAGELFF
>TRBJ1-2|.|.|TRBV4-3
TGCGCCAGCAGCCAGGAGCCCTATGGCTACACCTTC
CASSQEPYGYTF
>TRBJ2-3|.|TRBD2|TRBV28
TGTGCCAGCAGTTTACAGCGGCTAGCGGAGAGGGATACGCAGTATTTT
CASSLQRLAERDTQYF
>TRBJ2-3|once|TRBD2|TRBV5-6
TGTGCCAGCAGCTCCCACGGTTGGGCTAGCGGGGGTAGAGATACGCAGTATTTT
CASSSHGWASGGRDTQYF